A single sample gave rise to the 31 T cell receptor beta chains below, sequenced in a study of response to subunit inactivated influenza vaccine. TCRdb independently ran MiXCR on the RT-PCR reads; one entry per CDR3 protein. Here the sample spans about 170,000 distinct CDR3 sequences, over 9.5% being singletons. These data also featured in a second study, about T cells expressing NK-cell markers. That report notes: Scientists made TCR beta cDNA using 5'RACE template switching with UMIs.

The source material was CD8+ T cells sorted from PBMCs, sampled about 13 days after vaccination. These receptors were collected from a man aged 50 to 59 who received an inactivated influenza vaccine.

This sequence joins TRBV20-1 and TRBJ2-7; D gene unclear. This CDR3 spans 13 amino acids. Germline CDR1 and CDR2: DFQATT and SNEGSKA (reference sequence). V was trimmed by 4 bases and J by 1 base, leaving 11 bases between them. The chain's CDR3 is CSAKPTRSYEQYF. The CDR3 coding sequence is TGCAGTGCTAAACCGACGAGATCCTACGAGCAGTACTTC.

The chain links TRBV5-1 to TRBJ2-7; D assignment may be TRBD1 or TRBD2 (5 bases each). CDR1 is SGHRS, CDR2 YFSETQ, per germline. V gave up 6 bases and J gave up 2 bases, with 15 bases separating them. The CDR3 totals 14 residues. CDR3 in DNA: TGCGCCAGCAACCCCGGGACCGCGGCCTACGAGCAGTACTTC. This gives the protein CASNPGTAAYEQYF.

The J gene is TRBJ2-7, the V gene TRBV29-1; D remains unclear. Trimming took off 1 base at V and 0 bases at J, with 7 bases between the two ends. The V gene's germline CDR1 is SQVTM and CDR2 ANQGSEA. The CDR3 length is 13 residues. The CDR3 spells CSVEVTDSYEQYF. The CDR3 nucleotides read TGCAGCGTTGAAGTCACGGACTCCTACGAGCAGTACTTC.

About this clonotype: A read error is likely, as this CDR3 ends without the conserved phenylalanine or tryptophan. The rearrangement links TRBV5-8 to TRBJ2-2; D may be TRBD1 or TRBD2 (5 bases each). The CDR3 extends over 14 amino acids. Trimming stripped 5 bases from V and 9 bases from J, with 17 bases between. The germline CDR1 and CDR2 sequences are SGHTS and YDEGEE. In nucleotides, the CDR3 is TGTGCCAGCAGACCGGGGCTCCTCTTCTGGGAGCTGTTTTGT. Translating gives CASRPGLLFWELFC.

The chain is built from TRBV11-2 and TRBJ1-1; D not resolved. The CDR3 covers 13 residues. Trimming removed 2 bases at V and 1 base at J, with 5 bases between. The germline V gene has CDR1 SGHAT and CDR2 FQNNGV. CDR3 DNA sequence: TGTGCCAGCAGCTTAAGTAGGAACACTGAAGCTTTCTTT. Residues: CASSLSRNTEAFF.

This clonotype has more than one count but fewer than ten. This sequence joins TRBV2 and TRBJ1-1; D remains ambiguous. The CDR3 has 15 amino acids. Germline V gives CDR1 SNHLY, CDR2 FYNNEI. V lost 0 bases to trimming and J lost 3 bases, with 11 bases between them. The CDR3 DNA follows: TGTGCCAGCAGTGAAGCTAGATTCAGCTACACTGAAGCTTTCTTT. This gives the protein CASSEARFSYTEAFF.

This rearrangement joins TRBV24-1 to TRBJ2-3; tentatively, D is TRBD1 (6 bases). V was clipped by 0 bases and J by 2 bases, with 11 bases between them. The CDR3 is 16 residues long. The germline V gene has CDR1 KGHDR and CDR2 SFDVKD. The CDR3 loop is CATSDLGRGDTDTQYF. The CDR3 DNA is TGTGCCACCAGTGATTTGGGCAGGGGAGACACAGATACGCAGTATTTT.

This clonotype was observed many times. J is TRBJ2-3 and V is TRBV12-3 or TRBV12-4; 8 bases map to TRBD2. The CDR3 totals 14 residues. Trimming removed 8 bases from V and 0 bases from J; junction bases left unmatched: 4. The CDR3 bases are TGTGCCAGCTCAGCTAGCGGGAGCACAGATACGCAGTATTTT. This encodes CASSASGSTDTQYF.

This clonotype turned up a few times. V usage is TRBV4-3 and J usage is TRBJ2-2; 11 bases match TRBD2. The CDR3 contains 19 residues. The V and J ends lost 2 bases and 0 bases, in that order; junction bases with no gene match: 8. CDR1 and CDR2 (germline): LGHNA, YSLEER. CDR3 sequence: CASSQPLAGGLTNTGELFF. In DNA form, the CDR3 reads TGCGCCAGCAGCCAACCCCTAGCGGGGGGACTCACGAACACCGGGGAGCTGTTTTTT.

This clonotype was seen ten or more times. V usage is TRBV14 and J usage is TRBJ2-1; D unclear. The length of the CDR3 is 14 residues. V was clipped by 4 bases and J by 10 bases, with 17 bases between them. From germline, CDR1 is SGHDN and CDR2 FVKESK. DNA of the CDR3: TGTGCCAGCAGCCCCTATTATCGGCCCAGGGAGCAGTTCTTC. Protein sequence: CASSPYYRPREQFF.

J is TRBJ2-7 and V is TRBV28; D perhaps matches TRBD2 (7 bases). Germline V gene lookup returns CDR1 MDHEN and CDR2 SYDVKM. V lost 3 bases and J lost 6, with 18 bases in between. This CDR3 has 15 residues. The chain's CDR3 is CASSFGPGGLSEQYF. The CDR3 DNA follows: TGTGCCAGCAGTTTCGGGCCGGGGGGCCTTTCCGAGCAGTACTTC.

This clonotype was recorded many times. This chain joins TRBV4-1 and TRBJ1-1; 7 bases agree with TRBD1. Germline CDR1 is MGHRA and CDR2 is YSYEKL. The CDR3 runs 15 residues. Unmatched junction bases numbered 8, after V lost 4 bases and J lost 3 bases. The CDR3 protein is CASSRKKTGDTEAFF. The DNA for the CDR3 is TGCGCCAGCAGCCGAAAGAAAACAGGGGACACTGAAGCTTTCTTT.

V gene TRBV10-3 combines with J gene TRBJ1-1, with 7 bases fitting TRBD1. Germline lookup yields CDR1 ENHRY and CDR2 SYGVKD. This CDR3 comprises 14 residues. The V segment lost 3 bases and the J segment 4 bases; nucleotides outside the gene matches: 5. CDR3 sequence: CAISDPGGGTEAFF. Here the CDR3 DNA reads TGTGCCATCAGTGATCCAGGGGGGGGCACTGAAGCTTTCTTT.

A few counts support this clonotype. The chain has TRBV5-6 and TRBJ2-2; 9 nucleotides align to TRBD2. Germline V gene data show CDR1 as SGHDT and CDR2 as YYEEEE. The ends lost 4 bases at V and 5 bases at J; junction bases unmatched: 9. The CDR3 extends over 16 amino acids. In DNA form, the CDR3 reads TGTGCCAGCAGCCTCGCCCTAGCGGGATTTACCGGGGAGCTGTTTTTT. Translating gives CASSLALAGFTGELFF. The full variable domain, with the rest looked up from reference TRBV5-6 and TRBJ2-2, is DAGVTQSPTHLIKTRGQQVTLRCSPKSGHDTVSWYQQALGQGPQFIFQYYEEEERQRGNFPDRFSGHQFPNYSSELNVNALLLGDSALYLCASSLALAGFTGELFFGEGSRLTVL.

This clonotype was picked up a small number of times. The chain joins TRBV6-2 or TRBV6-3 to TRBJ2-7; D may be TRBD2 (6 bases). Germline assignment: CDR1 MNHEY and CDR2 SVGEGT. This CDR3 spans 16 amino acids. With 8 bases removed from V and 0 bases from J, the gap between germline ends came to 20 bases. CDR3 nucleotides: TGTGCCAGCCTTTCACCGGGAGATACCAGCTCCTACGAGCAGTACTTC. It encodes CASLSPGDTSSYEQYF.

This clonotype has only a few counts. The J gene is TRBJ2-1, the V gene TRBV20-1; D gene ambiguous. The CDR3 is 15 residues long. Germline assignment: CDR1 DFQATT and CDR2 SNEGSKA (reference sequence). The V end was cut by 0 bases, the J end by 7 bases, with 16 bases between. CDR3 sequence reads: CSARDITWVDNEQFF. The CDR3 nucleotides read TGCAGTGCTAGAGATATAACTTGGGTAGATAATGAGCAGTTCTTC.

About this clonotype itself: Germline and junction disagree at one end, which may indicate a read error. V is TRBV3-1 and J is TRBJ1-5; D not resolved. CDR1 and CDR2 (germline): LGHDT, YNNKEL (reference sequence). The CDR3 has 15 residues. CDR3 nucleotide sequence: TGTGCCAGCAGCCAAAGTTTGGTTAGCAATCAGCACCAGCATTTT. Protein: CASSQSLVSNQHQHF.

This rearrangement joins TRBV7-9 to TRBJ2-7, with D perhaps assigned TRBD1 or TRBD2 (5 bases each). There are 14 residues in the CDR3. The V end was cut by 4 bases, the J end by 0 bases, with 10 bases between. Germline V gives CDR1 SEHNR, CDR2 FQNEAQ (reference sequence). The CDR3, as DNA: TGTGCCAGCAGCTGGGGAGACAGCTCCTACGAGCAGTACTTC. This translates into CASSWGDSSYEQYF.

This clonotype was detected a few times. The V call is TRBV7-9, the J call TRBJ2-2; 11 bases are a match to TRBD2. The CDR3 sequence is 16 residues long. With V trimmed by 1 base and J by 6 bases, 4 bases remained unmatched. Germline V gene lookup returns CDR1 SEHNR and CDR2 FQNEAQ (reference sequence). DNA of the CDR3: TGTGCCAGCAGCTTAGTCACTAGCGGGAGATCCGGGGAGCTGTTTTTT. Encoded protein: CASSLVTSGRSGELFF.

The chain recombines TRBV12-3 or TRBV12-4 with TRBJ1-3; possible D gene TRBD1, 5 bases. Trimming removed 7 bases from V and 8 bases from J, with 18 bases in between. The CDR3 consists of 14 residues. For the CDR3, the DNA is TGTGCCAGCAATTCCGACAGCGGGTCAGACACCATATATTTT. Its translation: CASNSDSGSDTIYF.

The chain carries TRBV20-1 and TRBJ2-7, with a possible D match to TRBD1 (6 bases). The CDR3 is made up of 17 amino acids. V lost 3 bases and J lost 2, with 23 bases in between. Per germline, CDR1 DFQATT and CDR2 SNEGSKA (reference sequence). The CDR3 here is CSASAPQGWERAYEQYF. In DNA form, the CDR3 reads TGCAGTGCTAGCGCCCCGCAGGGGTGGGAGAGGGCCTACGAGCAGTACTTC.

This clonotype was observed many times. This chain connects TRBV7-9 to TRBJ1-1, with D uncertain. The CDR3 is 12 residues long. Trimming shortened V by 8 bases and J by 0 bases, and 7 bases separated the two germline ends. Germline lookup yields CDR1 SEHNR and CDR2 FQNEAQ (reference sequence). The CDR3 loop is CASGEMNTEAFF. The DNA of the CDR3 is TGTGCCAGCGGGGAGATGAACACTGAAGCTTTCTTT.

By sample share, this clonotype is medium-sized. The rearrangement joins TRBV28 to TRBJ2-7; the D gene is possibly TRBD2 (6 bases). The V and J ends lost 5 bases and 1 base respectively, with 12 bases between them. This CDR3 spans 14 amino acids. The germline V gene encodes CDR1 MDHEN and CDR2 SYDVKM. The CDR3 nucleotides read TGTGCCAGCAGTCGGGGACTGACGTCCTACGAGCAGTACTTC. It codes for CASSRGLTSYEQYF.

This clonotype came up a few times. The V call is TRBV6-2 or TRBV6-3, the J call TRBJ2-7, with 7 positions matching TRBD1. The junction had 5 bases not matched to a gene; V was cut back by 6 bases and J by 0 bases. The CDR3 is made up of 14 amino acids. CDR1 and CDR2 from the germline V gene are MNHEY and SVGEGT. The CDR3 nucleotides are TGTGCCAGCAGACCCCGGGACAGCTCCTACGAGCAGTACTTC. Translating it yields CASRPRDSSYEQYF.

The V gene is TRBV12-3 or TRBV12-4, the J gene TRBJ2-3; 7 bases map to TRBD2. The V and J ends lost 7 bases and 4 bases, in that order; junction bases with no gene match: 5. The CDR3 is 13 amino acids. CDR3 DNA: TGTGCCAGCAACGGGGGGAGCGCAGATACGCAGTATTTT. It encodes CASNGGSADTQYF.

This clonotype was seen only a few times. The chain links TRBV7-9 to TRBJ1-2; D perhaps matches TRBD1 (5 bases). CDR3 length: 14 residues. Trimming pared 1 base from V and 4 bases from J, leaving 10 bases between. Germline CDR1 and CDR2: SEHNR and FQNEAQ (reference sequence). The CDR3 sequence is CASSLGGGSYGYTF. Written as DNA, the CDR3 is TGTGCCAGCAGCTTAGGGGGCGGCAGCTATGGCTACACCTTC.

In this sample, this clonotype turned up once. The genes are TRBV5-6 and TRBJ2-1; 10 bases match TRBD2. There are 15 residues in the CDR3. V lost 0 bases to trimming and J lost 7 bases; unmatched junction nucleotides: 4. The germline V gene has CDR1 SGHDT and CDR2 YYEEEE. The CDR3 sequence: CASSLGSGRINEQFF. The CDR3, as DNA: TGTGCCAGCAGCTTGGGTAGCGGGAGGATTAATGAGCAGTTCTTC.

The rearrangement links TRBV6-6 to TRBJ2-5; no clear D. Deletions cut 4 bases from V and 2 bases from J, with 5 bases between. There are 12 residues in the CDR3. Per germline, CDR1 MNHNY and CDR2 SVGAGI (reference sequence). CDR3 nucleotides: TGTGCCAGCAGTTTCCTTCAAGAGACCCAGTACTTC. It encodes CASSFLQETQYF.

The sample holds a few counts of this clonotype. The rearrangement links TRBV7-8 to TRBJ2-7; no clear D gene. The V gene's germline CDR1 is SGHVS and CDR2 FQNEAQ. This CDR3 has 13 amino acids. Trimming stripped 5 bases from V and 2 bases from J, with 10 bases between. The CDR3 loop reads CASSVQQAYEQYF. The CDR3 DNA sequence: TGTGCCAGCAGCGTCCAGCAAGCCTACGAGCAGTACTTC.

The chain employs TRBV6-1 and TRBJ2-7; D not resolved. CDR3 size: 12 residues. Trimming pared 8 bases from V and 7 bases from J, leaving 15 bases between. CDR1 MNHNS and CDR2 SASEGT come from the germline V gene. This chain's CDR3 is CASLALAKEQYF. CDR3 DNA: TGTGCCAGCCTGGCCCTCGCGAAGGAGCAGTACTTC.

The V and J genes are TRBV5-6 and TRBJ2-5, with 10 bases fitting TRBD1. V lost 2 bases, J lost 4 bases, and 8 bases stayed unmatched. The CDR3 is made up of 16 amino acids. CDR1 is SGHDT and CDR2 is YYEEEE in the germline V gene. The CDR3 DNA reads as TGTGCCAGCAGCTTCGACCCGGGACAGGGGAGAGAGACCCAGTACTTC. Translated: CASSFDPGQGRETQYF.